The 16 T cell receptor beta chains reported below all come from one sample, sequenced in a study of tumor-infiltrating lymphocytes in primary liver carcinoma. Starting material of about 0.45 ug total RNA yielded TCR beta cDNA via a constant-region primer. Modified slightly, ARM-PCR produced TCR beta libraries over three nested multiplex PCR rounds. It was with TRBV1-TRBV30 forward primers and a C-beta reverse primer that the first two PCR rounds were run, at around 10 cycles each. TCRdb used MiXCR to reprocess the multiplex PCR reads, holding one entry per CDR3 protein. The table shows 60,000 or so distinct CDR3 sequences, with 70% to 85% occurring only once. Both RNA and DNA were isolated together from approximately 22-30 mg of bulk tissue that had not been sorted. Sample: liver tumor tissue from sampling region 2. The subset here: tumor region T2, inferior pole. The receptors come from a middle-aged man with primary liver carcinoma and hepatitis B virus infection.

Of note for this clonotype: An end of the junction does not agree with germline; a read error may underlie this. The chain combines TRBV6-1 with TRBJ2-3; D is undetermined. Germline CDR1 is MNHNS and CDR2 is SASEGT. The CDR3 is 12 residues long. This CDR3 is CAGSHGRDTQYF. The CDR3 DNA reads TGTGCCGGCAGTCACGGACGGGATACGCAGTATTTT.

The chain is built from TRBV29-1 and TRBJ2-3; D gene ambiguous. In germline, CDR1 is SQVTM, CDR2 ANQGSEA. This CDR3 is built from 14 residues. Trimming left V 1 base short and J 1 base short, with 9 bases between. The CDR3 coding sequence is TGCAGCGTTGAAGGGGGAATAGGCACAGATACGCAGTATTTT. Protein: CSVEGGIGTDTQYF.

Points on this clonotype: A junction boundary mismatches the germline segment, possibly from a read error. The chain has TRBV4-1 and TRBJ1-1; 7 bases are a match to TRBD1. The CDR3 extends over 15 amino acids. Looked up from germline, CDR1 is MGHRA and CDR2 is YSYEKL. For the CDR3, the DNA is TGCGACAGCAGACAATCTGACAGGGTGGGCACTGAAGCTTTCTTT. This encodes CDSRQSDRVGTEAFF.

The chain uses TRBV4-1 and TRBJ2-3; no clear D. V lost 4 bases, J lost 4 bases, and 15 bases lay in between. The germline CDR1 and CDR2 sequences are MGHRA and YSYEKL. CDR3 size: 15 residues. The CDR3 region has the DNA TGCGCCAGCAGCCTATGGTGGGTCGGCGCAGATACGCAGTATTTT. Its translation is CASSLWWVGADTQYF.

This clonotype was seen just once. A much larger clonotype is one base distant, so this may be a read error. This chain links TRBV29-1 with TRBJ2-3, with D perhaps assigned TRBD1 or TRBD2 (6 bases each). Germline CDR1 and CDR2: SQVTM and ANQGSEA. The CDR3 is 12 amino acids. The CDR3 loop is CRVEEEAGQSYF. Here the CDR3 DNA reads TGCAGGGTTGAAGAAGAGGCGGGACAATCGTATTTT.

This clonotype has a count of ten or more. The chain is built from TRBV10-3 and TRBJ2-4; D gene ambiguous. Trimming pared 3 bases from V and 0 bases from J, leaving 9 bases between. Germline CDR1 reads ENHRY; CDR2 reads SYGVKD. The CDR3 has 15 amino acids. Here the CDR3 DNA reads TGTGCCATCAGTGACAACTGGAAAGCCAAAAACATTCAGTACTTC. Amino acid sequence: CAISDNWKAKNIQYF.

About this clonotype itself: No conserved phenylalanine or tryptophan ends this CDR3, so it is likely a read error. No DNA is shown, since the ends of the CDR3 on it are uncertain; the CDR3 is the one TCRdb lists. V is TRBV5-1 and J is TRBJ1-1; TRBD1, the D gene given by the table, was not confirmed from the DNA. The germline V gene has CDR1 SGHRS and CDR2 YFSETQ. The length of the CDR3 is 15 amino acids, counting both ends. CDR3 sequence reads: CASSLDGRPNTEALL.

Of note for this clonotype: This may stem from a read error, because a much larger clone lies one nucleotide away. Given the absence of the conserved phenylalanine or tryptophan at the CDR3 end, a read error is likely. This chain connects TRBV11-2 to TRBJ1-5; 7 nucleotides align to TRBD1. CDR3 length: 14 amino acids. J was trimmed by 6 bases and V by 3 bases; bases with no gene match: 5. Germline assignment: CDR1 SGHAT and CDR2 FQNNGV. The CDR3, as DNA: TGTGCCAGCAGCTTCACAGGGGATGGTCAGCCCCAGCATTTA. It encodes CASSFTGDGQPQHL.

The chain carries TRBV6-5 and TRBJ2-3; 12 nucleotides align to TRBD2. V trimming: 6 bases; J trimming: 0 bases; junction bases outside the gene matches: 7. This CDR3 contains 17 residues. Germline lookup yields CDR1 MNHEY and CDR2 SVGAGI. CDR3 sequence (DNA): TGTGCCAGCAGCCGATCCCTAGCGGGAGGGAGCACAGATACGCAGTATTTT. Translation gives CASSRSLAGGSTDTQYF.

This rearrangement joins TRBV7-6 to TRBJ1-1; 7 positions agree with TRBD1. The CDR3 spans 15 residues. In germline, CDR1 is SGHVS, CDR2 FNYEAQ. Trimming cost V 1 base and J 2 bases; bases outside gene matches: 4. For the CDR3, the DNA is TGTGCCAGCAGCTTAGGGGCAGGGGGTAACACTGAAGCTTTCTTT. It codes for CASSLGAGGNTEAFF.

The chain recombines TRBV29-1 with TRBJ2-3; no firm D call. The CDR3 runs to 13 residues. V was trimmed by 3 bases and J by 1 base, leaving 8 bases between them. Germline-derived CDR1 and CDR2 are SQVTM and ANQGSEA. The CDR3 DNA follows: TGCAGCGTTGATGTAACTGGCACAGATACGCAGTATTTT. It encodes CSVDVTGTDTQYF.

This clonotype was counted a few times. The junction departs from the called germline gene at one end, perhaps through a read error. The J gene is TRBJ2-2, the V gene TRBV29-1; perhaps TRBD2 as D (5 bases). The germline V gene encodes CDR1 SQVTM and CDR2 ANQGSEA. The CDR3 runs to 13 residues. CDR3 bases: TGCAGCGTTGCCGGGCAACTAAACGAGGAGGTGTTTTTT. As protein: CSVAGQLNEEVFF.

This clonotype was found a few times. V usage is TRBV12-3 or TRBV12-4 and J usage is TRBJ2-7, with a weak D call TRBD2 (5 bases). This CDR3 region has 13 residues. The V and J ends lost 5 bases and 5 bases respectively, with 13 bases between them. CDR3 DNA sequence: TGTGCCAGCAGTCTCGGGATTGGGGACGAGCAGTACTTC. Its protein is CASSLGIGDEQYF.

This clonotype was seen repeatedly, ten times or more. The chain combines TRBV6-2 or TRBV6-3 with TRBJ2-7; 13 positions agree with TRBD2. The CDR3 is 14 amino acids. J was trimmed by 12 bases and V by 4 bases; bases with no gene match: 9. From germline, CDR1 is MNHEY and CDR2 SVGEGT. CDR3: CASSSLKGLAGPYF. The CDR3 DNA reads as TGTGCCAGCAGTTCTCTGAAGGGACTAGCGGGGCCGTACTTC.

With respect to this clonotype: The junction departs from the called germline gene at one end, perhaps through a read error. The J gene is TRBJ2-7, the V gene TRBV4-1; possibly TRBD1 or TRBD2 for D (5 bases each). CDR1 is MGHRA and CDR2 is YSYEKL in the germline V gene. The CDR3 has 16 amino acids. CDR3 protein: CASSQEHPSGTYKQYF. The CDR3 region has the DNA TGCGCCAGCAGCCAAGAACATCCCTCCGGGACCTACAAGCAGTACTTC.

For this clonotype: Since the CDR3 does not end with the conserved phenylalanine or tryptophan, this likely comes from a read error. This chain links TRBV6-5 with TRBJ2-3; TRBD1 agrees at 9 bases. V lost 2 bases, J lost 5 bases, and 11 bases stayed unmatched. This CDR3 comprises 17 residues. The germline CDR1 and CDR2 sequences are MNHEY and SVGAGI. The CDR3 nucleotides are TGTGCCAGCAGTTACGGTCGTACAGGGGGCCTCATAGATACGCAGTATTGT. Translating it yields CASSYGRTGGLIDTQYC.